These 30 T cell receptor beta chains were sequenced from one sample in a study of beta chain features in type 1 diabetes. General study points: Across all four CD4+ subsets, people with type 1 diabetes showed modestly shorter TCRB CDR3s.

Sequenced material consisted of expressed TCRB transcripts (all of the isolated RNA was reverse transcribed). The method was immunoSEQ multiplex PCR; TCRdb's version includes in-frame clones alone and lacks a portion of them. Seen here are about 390,000 clones, roughly 9.8% observed once, and the top ten hold approximately 0.55%. Their antigens remain unidentified. Sequencing was done on a sample of central memory CD4+ T cells from blood. Receptors were obtained from a man aged 30-40 years with type 1 diabetes.

The chain uses TRBV7-3 and TRBJ1-1; D uncertain. V shed 1 base and J shed 1 base, with 4 bases lying between them. CDR3 length: 13 residues. The germline gives CDR1 SGHTA, CDR2 FQGTGA. The CDR3 DNA reads TGTGCCAGCAGCTTAATGAAGAACACTGAAGCTTTCTTT. Encoded protein: CASSLMKNTEAFF.

The rearrangement links TRBV7-8 to TRBJ2-5; no reliable D call. The end of the DNA fits TRBJ2-7 better, so the J call may be wrong. Germline lookup yields CDR1 SGHVS and CDR2 FQNEAQ. There are 14 residues in the CDR3. The CDR3, as DNA: TGTGCCAGCAGCTTAAAGGAGCTCTCCTACGAGCAGTACTTC. Its protein product is CASSLKELSYEQYF.

V usage is TRBV2 and J usage is TRBJ1-2; D remains unclear. Germline V gene lookup returns CDR1 SNHLY and CDR2 FYNNEI. This CDR3 is built from 14 residues. V dropped 0 bases and J dropped 3 bases, with 8 bases sitting between them. Written as DNA, the CDR3 is TGTGCCAGCAGTGAAGCGCGCGGGGACTATGGCTACACCTTC. It codes for CASSEARGDYGYTF.

The sample holds a few counts of this clone. This chain uses TRBV28 with TRBJ2-1; D is uncertain. The CDR3 consists of 15 residues. Germline values: CDR1 MDHEN, CDR2 SYDVKM. V gave up 6 bases and J gave up 4 bases, with 16 bases separating them. Here the CDR3 DNA reads TGTGCCAGCAGCCCCCTAGGTGTGGATTACAATGAGCAGTTCTTC. Translated, it gives CASSPLGVDYNEQFF.

The chain has TRBV19 and TRBJ2-1; the D is unclear. The CDR3 is 12 residues long. V dropped 1 base and J dropped 12 bases, with 10 bases sitting between them. CDR1 is LNHDA and CDR2 is SQIVND in the germline V gene (reference sequence). The CDR3 reads CASSIGDMGQFF. CDR3 DNA: TGTGCCAGTAGTATAGGTGACATGGGGCAGTTCTTC.

The J gene is TRBJ1-2, the V gene TRBV7-8, with D uncertain. Deletions cut 4 bases from V and 3 bases from J, with 6 bases between. The CDR3 contains 12 residues. Germline V CDR1 and CDR2: SGHVS, FQNEAQ. The chain's CDR3 is CASSSLDYGYTF. The CDR3 bases are TGTGCCAGCAGCTCCCTGGACTATGGCTACACCTTC.

In this sample, this clone turned up a few times. V is TRBV7-2 and J is TRBJ2-7, with 7 bases identical to TRBD1. The CDR3 loop spans 15 amino acids. Germline V gene sequence: CDR1 SGHTA, CDR2 FQGNSA. Germline trimming cut 2 bases from V and 2 bases from J; bases unmatched to any gene: 6. CDR3 region: CASSLRGLGTYEQYF. The CDR3 DNA reads TGTGCCAGCAGCTTAAGGGGGCTGGGGACCTACGAGCAGTACTTC.

This clone appeared a few times. The chain is built from TRBV7-2 and TRBJ2-5; no clear D gene. The ends were cut back, 1 base at V and 5 bases at J, with 11 bases in the middle. CDR3 length equals 14 residues. Germline assignment: CDR1 SGHTA and CDR2 FQGNSA. The CDR3 region has the DNA TGTGCCAGCAGCTTAGTCCCAGCGCTGGAGACCCAGTACTTC. Amino acid sequence: CASSLVPALETQYF.

With respect to this clone: A read error may explain this, as a much larger clone is one base away. The chain links TRBV7-9 to TRBJ2-6, with D uncertain. The ends were cut back, 3 bases at V and 3 bases at J, with 3 bases in the middle. The CDR3 runs 13 residues. Per germline, CDR1 SEHNR and CDR2 FQNEAQ (reference sequence). The CDR3 region has the DNA TGTGCCAGCAGCTTCTTTGGGGCCAACGTCCTGACTTTC. This encodes CASSFFGANVLTF.

CDR3 nucleotides: TGTGCCAGCAGCTTAAGACAGGGGGAAGGGACCCAGTACTTC. This sequence encodes CASSLRQGEGTQYF. V gene TRBV7-3 combines with J gene TRBJ2-5, with TRBD1 identical over 9 bases. CDR3 length: 14 residues. The germline V gene encodes CDR1 SGHTA and CDR2 FQGTGA. With V trimmed by 1 base and J by 7 bases, 4 bases remained unmatched.

This chain joins TRBV11-2 and TRBJ2-7, with TRBD2 matching 8 bases. V shed 0 bases and J 6 bases; nucleotides not matched to a gene: 10. The CDR3 contains 16 residues. Germline V gene lookup returns CDR1 SGHAT and CDR2 FQNNGV. The CDR3 here is CASSLERGSGTREQYF. The DNA of the CDR3 is TGTGCCAGCAGCTTAGAAAGGGGTAGCGGGACACGCGAGCAGTACTTC.

The chain couples TRBV11-2 to TRBJ1-5; 7 bases fit TRBD1. The V and J ends lost 4 bases and 2 bases, in that order; junction bases with no gene match: 8. CDR1 is SGHAT, CDR2 FQNNGV, per germline. This CDR3 spans 16 amino acids. The chain's CDR3 is CASSSQSTGGNQPQHF. CDR3 in DNA: TGTGCCAGCAGCTCGCAATCCACAGGGGGCAATCAGCCCCAGCATTTT.

This clone has more than one count but fewer than ten. This rearrangement joins TRBV7-2 to TRBJ2-2, with D hard to call. The CDR3 consists of 13 residues. Germline V lookup: CDR1 SGHTA, CDR2 FQGNSA. Trimming pared 4 bases from V and 5 bases from J, leaving 8 bases between. The CDR3 nucleotides are TGTGCCAGCAGCTGGCGGAGAACCGGGGAGCTGTTTTTT. Amino acid sequence: CASSWRRTGELFF.

This clone has more than one count but fewer than ten. The chain has TRBV2 and TRBJ2-5; maybe TRBD1 (6 bases). The germline gives CDR1 SNHLY, CDR2 FYNNEI. The CDR3 is 13 residues long. V lost 8 bases and J 2 bases, leaving 12 bases between the germline ends. The CDR3, as DNA: TGTGCCAGCGGACAGAATTATCAAGAGACCCAGTACTTC. Protein: CASGQNYQETQYF.

In its sample, this clone was seen a few times. V usage is TRBV28 and J usage is TRBJ1-2; 10 nucleotides line up with TRBD1. Germline CDR1 MDHEN, CDR2 SYDVKM. The CDR3 is 15 amino acids. Trimming cost V 8 bases and J 4 bases; bases outside gene matches: 10. The CDR3 loop is CASLPGTGEFYGYTF. The CDR3, as DNA: TGTGCCAGCCTACCGGGGACAGGGGAATTCTATGGCTACACCTTC.

This clone was found once. The V and J genes are TRBV6-1 and TRBJ1-5; TRBD1 might be the D (5 bases). Looked up from germline, CDR1 is MNHNS and CDR2 is SASEGT. Trimming removed 5 bases at V and 0 bases at J, with 8 bases between. This CDR3 spans 14 amino acids. In nucleotides, the CDR3 is TGTGCCAGCAGTCCCAGGGATAGCAATCAGCCCCAGCATTTT. Protein product: CASSPRDSNQPQHF.

The chain links TRBV6-1 to TRBJ1-3, with D unclear. The CDR3 sequence is 13 residues long. CDR1 MNHNS and CDR2 SASEGT come from the germline V gene. V was trimmed by 2 bases and J by 3 bases, leaving 5 bases between them. Here the CDR3 reads CASSERFGNTIYF. The CDR3 DNA reads as TGTGCCAGCAGTGAAAGATTTGGAAACACCATATATTTT.

V gene TRBV2 combines with J gene TRBJ2-3; TRBD1 is a possible D gene (5 bases). The CDR3 covers 15 residues. Between the trimmed V and J ends, which lost 2 bases and 0 bases, there was a span of 9 bases. Looked up from germline, CDR1 is SNHLY and CDR2 is FYNNEI. The CDR3 sequence: CASSELGRSTDTQYF. CDR3 bases: TGTGCCAGCAGTGAACTGGGGCGAAGCACAGATACGCAGTATTTT.

Only a few counts were recorded for this clone. This chain joins TRBV18 and TRBJ1-2; 7 nucleotides line up with TRBD1. Germline CDR1 reads KGHSH; CDR2 reads LQKENI. This CDR3 contains 14 residues. Trimming removed 3 bases from V and 5 bases from J; junction bases left unmatched: 6. The CDR3 DNA reads TGTGCCAGCTCACCCTCCGGGACAGTTTATGGCTACACCTTC. This codes for CASSPSGTVYGYTF.

In this sample, this clone turned up a few times. V is TRBV18 and J is TRBJ1-2; no definite D call. Trimming left V 3 bases short and J 4 bases short, with 12 bases between. The length of the CDR3 is 14 residues. Germline loops: CDR1 KGHSH, CDR2 LQKENI. Written as DNA, the CDR3 is TGTGCCAGCTCACCCCCCGGGGTCCCCTATGGCTACACCTTC. Translated, it gives CASSPPGVPYGYTF.

This clone has a count of ten or more. The chain combines TRBV11-2 with TRBJ1-3; unclear D gene. The V and J ends lost 0 bases and 14 bases respectively, with 11 bases between them. The CDR3 has 12 residues. Germline-derived CDR1 and CDR2 are SGHAT and FQNNGV. The CDR3 spells CASSLDRVGLYF. The CDR3 DNA reads as TGTGCCAGCAGCTTAGATCGCGTAGGATTATATTTT.

The V and J genes are TRBV15 and TRBJ2-7; no clear D. CDR1 is LNHNV and CDR2 is YYDKDF in the germline V gene (reference sequence). The CDR3 extends over 13 amino acids. The V gene lost 0 bases and the J gene lost 2 bases, with 5 bases spanning the gap. This chain's CDR3 is CATSRDRPYEQYF. In nucleotides, the CDR3 is TGTGCCACCAGCAGAGATAGGCCCTACGAGCAGTACTTC.

This clone has only a few counts. CDR3 sequence reads: CASSPKGAGGAKEETQYF. CDR3 nucleotides: TGTGCCAGCAGCCCCAAGGGAGCGGGAGGGGCCAAAGAAGAGACCCAGTACTTC. The rearrangement uses TRBV4-2 and TRBJ2-5; TRBD2 agrees at 10 bases. V shed 4 bases and J 3 bases; nucleotides not matched to a gene: 14. Germline values: CDR1 LGHNA, CDR2 YNFKEQ. This CDR3 is 18 amino acids long.

The chain uses TRBV28 and TRBJ2-2; 12 bases match TRBD2. Trimming cost V 4 bases and J 6 bases; bases outside gene matches: 6. The germline CDR1 and CDR2 sequences are MDHEN and SYDVKM. The CDR3 length is 16 residues. The CDR3 reads CASSSGLAGYAGELFF. The DNA for the CDR3 is TGTGCCAGCAGTTCAGGACTAGCGGGATATGCCGGGGAGCTGTTTTTT.

This clone was recorded many times. This chain connects TRBV28 to TRBJ1-1; D is ambiguous. The CDR3 extends over 15 amino acids. The germline V gene has CDR1 MDHEN and CDR2 SYDVKM. Trimming took 5 bases from V and 1 from J, leaving 14 bases between them. CDR3 coding DNA: TGTGCCAGCAGTGTCCTCGGTAGCGGGAACACTGAAGCTTTCTTT. It yields the protein CASSVLGSGNTEAFF.

This rearrangement joins TRBV2 to TRBJ2-1, with D perhaps TRBD1 or TRBD2 (6 bases each). CDR3 length: 15 amino acids. Germline assignment: CDR1 SNHLY and CDR2 FYNNEI. Trimming removed 6 bases from V and 4 bases from J, with 16 bases in between. The CDR3 sequence: CASSGLQGPYNEQFF. The DNA for the CDR3 is TGTGCCAGCAGCGGACTACAGGGCCCATACAATGAGCAGTTCTTC.

The genes are TRBV7-9 and TRBJ1-1, with D uncertain. This CDR3 is 14 amino acids long. Germline CDR1 and CDR2: SEHNR and FQNEAQ (reference sequence). V dropped 8 bases and J dropped 7 bases, with 20 bases sitting between them. CDR3: CASRLTAPSGEAFF. The CDR3 nucleotides are TGTGCCAGCCGTTTGACGGCCCCATCGGGTGAAGCTTTCTTT.

DNA for the CDR3: TGTGCCAGCAGCCAGAATCAGGGGGGCGCAGTCTCCTACGAGCAGTACTTC. As protein: CASSQNQGGAVSYEQYF. The chain combines TRBV13 with TRBJ2-7; D might be TRBD1 (7 bases). CDR3 length: 17 amino acids. Between the trimmed V and J ends, which lost 5 bases and 0 bases, there was a span of 20 bases. Germline loops: CDR1 PRHDT, CDR2 FYEKMQ (reference sequence).

This clone was seen only a few times. The rearrangement uses TRBV2 and TRBJ2-1; D uncertain. The V gene lost 4 bases and the J gene lost 4 bases, with 8 bases spanning the gap. CDR1 and CDR2 from the germline V gene are SNHLY and FYNNEI. CDR3 length: 13 residues. As DNA, the CDR3 is TGTGCCAGCAGTGTCGGTCCGTACAATGAGCAGTTCTTC. This gives the protein CASSVGPYNEQFF.

This clone was seen only a few times. J is TRBJ2-2 and V is TRBV7-8, with TRBD2 identical over 9 bases. This CDR3 spans 15 amino acids. In germline, CDR1 is SGHVS, CDR2 FQNEAQ. Trimming took 7 bases from V and 6 from J; bases not matched to a gene: 9. This chain's CDR3 is CASTLVAGVPGELFF. The CDR3 coding sequence is TGTGCCAGCACGCTCGTAGCGGGAGTCCCCGGGGAGCTGTTTTTT.